Following are 8 T cell receptor beta chains from one sample sequenced in a study of blood T cells in healthy people across ages. Next came a second PCR, run for about 6 to 12 cycles, which used a sample-barcoded 5' primer along with a J-beta primer mix. A single record per CDR3 protein comes from TCRdb applying MiXCR to the 5' RACE reads. The data hold 700,000 to 800,000 distinct CDR3 sequences, with roughly 44% observed a single time. Sequenced: blood. Receptor source: a woman aged 60-75 years in good health.

The chain links TRBV28 to TRBJ1-2; 7 bases are a match to TRBD1. Looked up from germline, CDR1 is MDHEN and CDR2 is SYDVKM. Trimming removed 6 bases from V and 4 bases from J; junction bases left unmatched: 8. The CDR3 extends over 14 amino acids. The CDR3 sequence: CASREGARGYGYTF. CDR3 coding DNA: TGTGCCAGCAGGGAGGGGGCTCGGGGCTATGGCTACACCTTC.

In this sample, this clonotype turned up once. At one end, the junction sequence differs from germline, possibly due to a read error. CDR3: CSARAPIGGRGEPFF. CDR3 in DNA: TGCAGTGCTAGAGCCCCCATTGGTGGGCGGGGGGAGCCGTTTTTT. The V call is TRBV20-1, the J call TRBJ2-2, with 8 bases fitting TRBD2. CDR3 length: 15 amino acids. Germline values: CDR1 DFQATT, CDR2 SNEGSKA (reference sequence).

This clonotype was observed a few times. The CDR3 sequence: CSARLSSGGAEDTQYF. CDR3 coding DNA: TGCAGTGCTAGATTGTCTAGCGGGGGGGCCGAAGATACGCAGTATTTT. This chain connects TRBV20-1 to TRBJ2-3, with TRBD2 matching 12 bases. CDR3 length equals 16 residues. V lost 2 bases to trimming and J lost 5 bases; unmatched junction nucleotides: 8. The germline V gene encodes CDR1 DFQATT and CDR2 SNEGSKA (reference sequence).

Concerning this clonotype itself: A junction end diverges from the germline sequence, so it may reflect a read error. The chain combines TRBV6-2 or TRBV6-3 with TRBJ2-2; D gene uncertain. CDR1 and CDR2 (germline): MNHEY, SVGEGT. The CDR3 loop spans 13 amino acids. The CDR3 spells CASGYGQTGELFF. In DNA form, the CDR3 reads TGTGCCAGCGGTTACGGTCAAACCGGGGAGCTGTTTTTT.

This clonotype was seen many times. The gene calls are TRBV4-2 and TRBJ1-2, with 7 bases lining up with TRBD1. The CDR3 has 15 amino acids. Germline CDR1 reads LGHNA; CDR2 reads YNFKEQ. The junction had 5 bases not matched to a gene; V was cut back by 0 bases and J by 4 bases. The CDR3 coding sequence is TGTGCCAGCAGCCAAGAGCTACAGGGGATCTATGGCTACACCTTC. Translating gives CASSQELQGIYGYTF.

In this sample, this clonotype turned up a few times. V is TRBV20-1 and J is TRBJ2-3; D is ambiguous. The CDR3 contains 11 residues. With 6 bases removed from V and 0 bases from J, the gap between germline ends came to 4 bases. Per the germline V gene, CDR1 is DFQATT and CDR2 is SNEGSKA (reference sequence). The chain's CDR3 is CSAKSTDTQYF. The CDR3 DNA follows: TGCAGTGCGAAGAGCACAGATACGCAGTATTTT.

This chain uses TRBV24-1 with TRBJ2-3; TRBD1 might be the D (5 bases). V shed 3 bases and J shed 3 bases, with 6 bases lying between them. Looked up from germline, CDR1 is KGHDR and CDR2 is SFDVKD. This CDR3 is 13 amino acids long. CDR3 in amino acids: CATSDRQTDTQYF. DNA for the CDR3: TGTGCCACCAGTGATCGACAGACAGATACGCAGTATTTT.

This clonotype was recorded a few times. This rearrangement joins TRBV9 to TRBJ2-1; tentative D call: TRBD2 (6 bases). Trimming stripped 0 bases from V and 8 bases from J, with 15 bases between. This CDR3 is 15 amino acids long. CDR1 SGDLS and CDR2 YYNGEE come from the germline V gene. CDR3: CASSVAVRREDEQFF. In DNA, the CDR3 is TGTGCCAGCAGCGTAGCTGTTCGTAGGGAGGATGAGCAGTTCTTC.